This T cell receptor beta chain was sequenced in a study of T cell responses to AZD1222 COVID-19 vaccine. Study-wide results and limits: White British people made up most donors, females outnumbered males, and clonal diversity was possibly underestimated.

Second doses at about 4 or about 12 weeks were pooled. The CDR3 sequence is 15 residues long. Germline CDR1 SNHLY, CDR2 FYNNEI. The V gene lost 6 bases and the J gene lost 10 bases, with 24 bases spanning the gap. TCRdb's copy holds only in-frame clones and misses some; the assay was immunoSEQ multiplex PCR. The sample records 95,000 to 150,000 clones, 84% being singletons. A word on this clone: Antigen unknown.

The starting material was peripheral blood, obtained 28 days after the second AZD1222 dose. V and J are TRBV2 and TRBJ1-1, with D perhaps TRBD1 (5 bases). The origin of this receptor is an adult who received the AZD1222 COVID-19 vaccine. CDR3 region: CASSERSGTPGRAFF. DNA of the CDR3: TGTGCCAGCAGCGAACGTTCCGGGACTCCCGGGCGAGCTTTCTTT.